Listed here are 8 T cell receptor beta chains from one sample, sequenced in a study of control samples from healthy donors and cancer patients (dated by TCRdb to about 2020). Preparation of the library involved the immunoSEQ multiplex PCR assay. TCRdb holds this immuneACCESS table with in-frame rearrangements only. Some clones are missing; in checked studies, unresolved V genes explain under half, and the rest has no known cause. This sample holds approximately 89,000 clones; more than 75% were observed only once. Around 20% of the sample comes from the top ten. The specimen sequenced was blood. The receptor source for this set is a man aged 25 to 40 in good health.

This clone was found once. This chain uses TRBV5-1 with TRBJ2-1; D is tentatively TRBD1 or TRBD2 (6 bases each). V lost 0 bases and J lost 7, with 17 bases in between. Germline V CDR1 and CDR2: SGHRS, YFSETQ. The CDR3 runs 16 residues. This CDR3 reads CASSLGGGFGRNEQFF. The CDR3 DNA reads as TGCGCCAGCAGCTTGGGAGGGGGGTTCGGTCGGAATGAGCAGTTCTTC.

The rearrangement links TRBV5-4 to TRBJ2-5; 8 bases map to TRBD2. CDR1 and CDR2 (germline): SGHNT, YYREEE (reference sequence). The CDR3 contains 15 residues. V shed 1 base, J shed 5 bases, and the junction held 7 bases outside the gene matches. CDR3 bases: TGTGCCAGCAGCTTGTCGGGGGGGCCGTCGGAGACCCAGTACTTC. Translating gives CASSLSGGPSETQYF.

J is TRBJ1-5 and V is TRBV21-1. TRBV21-1 is annotated as a pseudogene. The CDR3 runs 15 residues. In nucleotides, the CDR3 is TGTGCCAGCAGCAAGAGCGGGGGCGGCAATCAGCCCCAGCATTTT. Translation: CASSKSGGGNQPQHF.

This chain joins TRBV6-5 and TRBJ2-4; D not certain. CDR1 and CDR2 (germline): MNHEY, SVGAGI. V lost 6 bases and J lost 4, with 13 bases in between. CDR3 size: 14 residues. CDR3 sequence reads: CASSRSLGKNIQYF. The CDR3 DNA is TGTGCCAGCAGCCGGAGTTTGGGTAAAAACATTCAGTACTTC.

The chain employs TRBV25-1 and TRBJ2-7; 7 nucleotides align to TRBD1. With V trimmed by 1 base and J by 2 bases, 5 bases remained unmatched. Per the germline V gene, CDR1 is MGHDK and CDR2 is SYGVNS. The CDR3 is made up of 15 amino acids. CDR3 DNA sequence: TGTGCCAGCAGTGAATGGGGACAGAGCACCTACGAGCAGTACTTC. Its protein is CASSEWGQSTYEQYF.

The chain combines TRBV7-9 with TRBJ1-2, with TRBD1 matching 7 bases. The CDR3 covers 15 residues. In germline, CDR1 is SEHNR, CDR2 FQNEAQ (reference sequence). Trimming took 4 bases from V and 0 from J; bases not matched to a gene: 5. The CDR3 spells CASSSGQPSNYGYTF. CDR3 nucleotides: TGTGCCAGCAGCTCGGGACAGCCCTCTAACTATGGCTACACCTTC.

The gene calls are TRBV11-3 and TRBJ2-3; 7 bases line up with TRBD1. Germline V gene lookup returns CDR1 SGHNT and CDR2 YENEEA. The length of the CDR3 is 15 residues. J gave up 4 bases and V 2 bases, and 6 bases lay outside the gene matches. In nucleotides, the CDR3 is TGTGCCAGCAGCTTAAGACAGGGAGAAGCAGATACGCAGTATTTT. Translating gives CASSLRQGEADTQYF.

The CDR3 DNA sequence: TGTGCCAGCAGCCCAACGGGACAGGCTGACTATGGCTACACCTTC. Translating gives CASSPTGQADYGYTF. The chain links TRBV6-5 to TRBJ1-2; 8 bases fit TRBD1. This CDR3 comprises 15 residues. The germline V gene has CDR1 MNHEY and CDR2 SVGAGI. Losses at the gene ends were 6 bases for V and 3 bases for J; bases not matched to a gene: 9.